This entry features one TCR beta chain sequence. The germline CDR1 and CDR2 sequences are KGHSH and LQKENI. This CDR3 is 12 amino acids long. Trimming stripped 4 bases from V and 8 bases from J, with 9 bases between. The authors' processing: By means of reference gene primer amplification, nucleated cell counts were estimated. Generated by immunoSEQ multiplex PCR, the TCRdb table keeps only in-frame clones and is missing some. V, J and clone size are taken as reported in that table, and D and trimming were inferred from the DNA itself. The data show 120,000 or so clones, with around 90% seen just once and more than 1.5% held by the top ten. The record originates from a study of blood T cell repertoires in COVID-19. Background on the study: The United States, Italy and Spain were the sources of the acute and convalescent COVID-19 samples. PBMCs, B-cell-depleted T cells, or T cells provided the cDNA or gDNA that made up the material.

The sequence came from a human donor in a cohort sampled during active COVID-19. The J gene is TRBJ2-1, the V gene TRBV18; D possibly corresponds to TRBD2 (6 bases). Sequenced sample: peripheral blood. CDR3 residues: CASSREVDEQFF. CDR3 sequence (DNA): TGTGCCAGCTCACGGGAGGTGGATGAGCAGTTCTTC.